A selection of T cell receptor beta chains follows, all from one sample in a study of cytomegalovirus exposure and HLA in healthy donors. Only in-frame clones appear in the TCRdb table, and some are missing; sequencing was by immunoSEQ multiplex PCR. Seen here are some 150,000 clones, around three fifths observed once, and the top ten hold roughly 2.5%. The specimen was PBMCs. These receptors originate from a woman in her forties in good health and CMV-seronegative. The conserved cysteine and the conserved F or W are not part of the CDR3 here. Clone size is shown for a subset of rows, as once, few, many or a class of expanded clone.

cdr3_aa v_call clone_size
ASSPDRLSPLH TRBV28 -
ATRASGSNQPQH TRBV6-6 -
ASRQGGNTEAF TRBV5-1 few
ASSLSTEYSPLH TRBV28 few
ASSLASGASYEQY TRBV5-1 -
ASSVLAGAQETQY TRBV9 few
ASSQTELYGYT TRBV6-5 -
ASSEQGEGVEQY TRBV10-2 -
ASSLLTPDYGYT TRBV5-1 -
ASSPPGAGEKLF TRBV7-8 -
ASSLGQALSYT TRBV28 -